This passage covers 24 T cell receptor beta chains from one sample sequenced in a study of T cell responses to AZD1222 COVID-19 vaccine. Using immunoSEQ multiplex PCR, the repertoire was profiled, and TCRdb retains in-frame clones only, with some absent. The sample has more than 95,000 clones, 90% seen once. Sequencing used peripheral blood, obtained on day 0 of MenACWY control vaccination. The receptors come from an adult in good health.

This clone appeared a single time. CDR3: CASRSGGTNEKLFF. The CDR3 DNA sequence: TGTGCCAGCCGGAGCGGGGGCACTAATGAAAAACTGTTTTTT. V and J are TRBV13 and TRBJ1-4, with D perhaps TRBD1 (6 bases). The CDR3 sequence is 14 residues long. Trimming left V 8 bases short and J 2 bases short, with 12 bases between. CDR1 is PRHDT, CDR2 FYEKMQ, per germline (reference sequence). Filled out from reference TRBV13 and TRBJ1-4, the complete variable domain reads AAGVIQSPRHLIKEKRETATLKCYPIPRHDTVYWYQQGPGQDPQFLISFYEKMQSDKGSIPDRFSAQQFSDYHSELNMSSLELGDSALYFCASRSGGTNEKLFFGSGTQLSVL.

This clone occurred a few times. The chain couples TRBV27 to TRBJ2-1; 8 bases line up with TRBD1. This CDR3 comprises 15 residues. V was clipped by 6 bases and J by 4 bases; unmatched bases: 8. Germline V gene data show CDR1 as MNHEY and CDR2 as SMNVEV (reference sequence). CDR3 sequence: CASSFFGQGYNEQFF. The CDR3 DNA reads TGTGCCAGCAGCTTTTTCGGACAGGGATACAATGAGCAGTTCTTC.

The chain joins TRBV19 to TRBJ1-2; TRBD1 agrees at 7 bases. J lost 3 bases, V lost 0 bases, and 4 bases had no gene match. The germline V gene encodes CDR1 LNHDA and CDR2 SQIVND (reference sequence). The CDR3 covers 15 residues. CDR3 region: CASSIEGGQYYGYTF. CDR3 in DNA: TGTGCCAGTAGTATAGAAGGGGGACAGTACTATGGCTACACCTTC.

The gene calls are TRBV14 and TRBJ2-2, with D unclear. V was cut by 3 bases and J by 2 bases, with 10 bases left in between. The germline V gene has CDR1 SGHDN and CDR2 FVKESK. There are 15 residues in the CDR3. In nucleotides, the CDR3 is TGTGCCAGCAGCCATCCCACATTTAACACCGGGGAGCTGTTTTTT. Translated, it gives CASSHPTFNTGELFF. The full variable domain, rest sourced from reference TRBV14 and TRBJ2-2, is EAGVTQFPSHSVIEKGQTVTLRCDPISGHDNLYWYRRVMGKEIKFLLHFVKESKQDESGMPNNRFLAERTGGTYSTLKVQPAELEDSGVYFCASSHPTFNTGELFFGEGSRLTVL.

The rearrangement uses TRBV2 and TRBJ2-7; 11 bases map to TRBD1. This CDR3 has 15 residues. CDR1 and CDR2 (germline): SNHLY, FYNNEI. With V trimmed by 2 bases and J by 7 bases, 7 bases remained unmatched. The CDR3 DNA follows: TGTGCCAGCAGTGAACCGGACAGGGGGCCGGGGGAGCAGTACTTC. The encoded protein is CASSEPDRGPGEQYF.

The gene calls are TRBV5-1 and TRBJ1-1; D may be TRBD1 (6 bases). The ends were cut back, 1 base at V and 3 bases at J, with 16 bases in the middle. The length of the CDR3 is 16 residues. The germline CDR1 and CDR2 sequences are SGHRS and YFSETQ. The CDR3 sequence: CASSLSGGGGDTEAFF. As DNA, the CDR3 is TGCGCCAGCAGCTTGTCCGGGGGCGGTGGAGACACTGAAGCTTTCTTT. Based on the CDR3 plus reference TRBV5-1 and TRBJ1-1, the full variable domain is KAGVTQTPRYLIKTRGQQVTLSCSPISGHRSVSWYQQTPGQGLQFLFEYFSETQRNKGNFPGRFSGRQFSNSRSEMNVSTLELGDSALYLCASSLSGGGGDTEAFFGQGTRLTVV.

This clone turned up a few times. The chain links TRBV7-8 to TRBJ2-7; 9 bases align to TRBD2. CDR1 SGHVS and CDR2 FQNEAQ come from the germline V gene. CDR3 length equals 17 residues. Trimming took 2 bases from V and 1 from J; bases not matched to a gene: 9. Written as DNA, the CDR3 is TGTGCCAGCAGCTTATTCGGGGCGGGGGGGGGTTCCTACGAGCAGTACGTC. This translates into CASSLFGAGGGSYEQYV.

The chain combines TRBV5-1 with TRBJ2-2; D not certain. Germline V CDR1 and CDR2: SGHRS, YFSETQ. Between the trimmed V and J ends, which lost 1 base and 0 bases, there was a span of 7 bases. The CDR3 spans 15 residues. CDR3 in DNA: TGCGCCAGCAGCTTGTTAGGACCGAACACCGGGGAGCTGTTTTTT. Its translation is CASSLLGPNTGELFF.

The J gene is TRBJ1-5, the V gene TRBV18, with 10 nucleotides matching TRBD1. Germline V gene lookup returns CDR1 KGHSH and CDR2 LQKENI. The V segment lost 1 base and the J segment 7 bases; nucleotides outside the gene matches: 7. This CDR3 is 16 amino acids long. The CDR3 sequence: CASSPRGQGLGQPQHF. CDR3 DNA: TGTGCCAGCTCACCACGGGGACAGGGGTTGGGACAGCCCCAGCATTTT. The whole variable domain, remainder taken from reference TRBV18 and TRBJ1-5, is NAGVMQNPRHLVRRRGQEARLRCSPMKGHSHVYWYRQLPEEGLKFMVYLQKENIIDESGMPKERFSAEFPKEGPSILRIQQVVRGDSAAYFCASSPRGQGLGQPQHFGDGTRLSIL.

This chain connects TRBV4-1 to TRBJ2-5; D tentatively reads TRBD1 or TRBD2 (5 bases each). This CDR3 region has 12 residues. Germline-derived CDR1 and CDR2 are MGHRA and YSYEKL. The ends were cut back, 6 bases at V and 5 bases at J, with 10 bases in the middle. The CDR3 DNA follows: TGCGCCAGCAGGGGGGTGACGGAGACCCAGTACTTC. Amino acids: CASRGVTETQYF.

The chain recombines TRBV5-1 with TRBJ1-1; 8 nucleotides align to TRBD1. J gave up 1 base and V 4 bases, and 3 bases lay outside the gene matches. The CDR3 is 14 residues long. Germline CDR1 is SGHRS and CDR2 is YFSETQ. The CDR3 here is CASSRQGQNTEAFF. The CDR3 nucleotides are TGCGCCAGCAGCCGACAGGGGCAGAACACTGAAGCTTTCTTT.

This clone has a handful of counts. J is TRBJ2-5 and V is TRBV7-2, with TRBD2 as a possible D gene (6 bases). Trimming took 1 base from V and 2 from J, leaving 17 bases between them. Germline-derived CDR1 and CDR2 are SGHTA and FQGNSA. This CDR3 is 17 amino acids long. In DNA form, the CDR3 reads TGTGCCAGCAGCTTAGGGTCTAGCACTAGCCCTCAAGAGACCCAGTACTTC. Protein product: CASSLGSSTSPQETQYF.

This clone was counted a few times. Other DNA sequences in the same sample also yield this CDR3. This rearrangement joins TRBV18 to TRBJ2-5, with D perhaps TRBD1 (5 bases). Looked up from germline, CDR1 is KGHSH and CDR2 is LQKENI. The V and J ends lost 3 bases and 2 bases respectively, with 7 bases between them. This CDR3 has 13 amino acids. The CDR3 spells CASSPGQQETQYF. In DNA, the CDR3 is TGTGCCAGCTCACCGGGGCAGCAAGAGACCCAGTACTTC.

The J gene is TRBJ1-5, the V gene TRBV19; D is unclear. The CDR3 covers 15 residues. The ends were cut back, 0 bases at V and 2 bases at J, with 8 bases in the middle. Germline CDR1 is LNHDA and CDR2 is SQIVND (reference sequence). The chain's CDR3 is CASSIDREGNQPQHF. The DNA for the CDR3 is TGTGCCAGTAGTATAGATCGGGAGGGCAATCAGCCCCAGCATTTT.

The rearrangement uses TRBV11-2 and TRBJ2-7; TRBD2 agrees at 15 bases. Per the germline V gene, CDR1 is SGHAT and CDR2 is FQNNGV. After removal of 5 bases from V and 5 bases from J, the junction contained 10 bases not matched to a gene. This CDR3 region has 17 residues. In nucleotides, the CDR3 is TGTGCCAGCAGCGCTATGGGACTAGCGGGAGGATGGGACGAGCAGTACTTC. Its protein product is CASSAMGLAGGWDEQYF.

The chain is built from TRBV5-1 and TRBJ1-2, with 8 bases matching TRBD1. CDR3 length: 14 amino acids. The germline gives CDR1 SGHRS, CDR2 YFSETQ. The V segment lost 0 bases and the J segment 5 bases; nucleotides outside the gene matches: 3. CDR3 in amino acids: CASSLEGTGYGYTF. The CDR3 region has the DNA TGCGCCAGCAGCTTGGAAGGGACAGGTTATGGCTACACCTTC.

The CDR3 region has the DNA TGTGCCAGTAGTATTGGACAGCATGCAACTAATGAAAAACTGTTTTTT. Translating gives CASSIGQHATNEKLFF. The chain joins TRBV19 to TRBJ1-4, with D possibly TRBD1 on 6 matching bases. This CDR3 contains 16 residues. Germline assignment: CDR1 LNHDA and CDR2 SQIVND (reference sequence). With 3 bases removed from V and 0 bases from J, the gap between germline ends came to 11 bases.

This clone has a single count. The chain is built from TRBV4-1 and TRBJ2-5, with 9 bases aligning to TRBD2. The CDR3 runs to 15 residues. CDR1 and CDR2 from the germline V gene are MGHRA and YSYEKL. The ends lost 6 bases at V and 5 bases at J; junction bases unmatched: 10. The CDR3, as DNA: TGCGCCAGCAGACGGACGCGGACTAGCGTCGAGACCCAGTACTTC. It encodes CASRRTRTSVETQYF.

The chain joins TRBV11-2 to TRBJ1-1, with unresolved D. Germline V gene lookup returns CDR1 SGHAT and CDR2 FQNNGV. The V gene lost 5 bases and the J gene lost 0 bases, with 13 bases spanning the gap. The CDR3 has 15 residues. CDR3 loop: CASSPPPTVNTEAFF. CDR3 sequence (DNA): TGTGCCAGCAGCCCACCCCCCACAGTGAACACTGAAGCTTTCTTT.

The chain is built from TRBV5-6 and TRBJ2-3, with TRBD2 matching over 8 bases. J gave up 5 bases and V 1 base, and 12 bases lay outside the gene matches. Per the germline V gene, CDR1 is SGHDT and CDR2 is YYEEEE. The length of the CDR3 is 17 residues. DNA of the CDR3: TGTGCCAGCAGCTTGTCTAGCGGGCTGTCATGGGGAGATACGCAGTATTTT. Its translation is CASSLSSGLSWGDTQYF.

This chain links TRBV30 with TRBJ1-4; no definite D call. The V end lost 0 bases, the J end lost 5 bases, and 13 bases lay between the germline ends. The CDR3 contains 15 residues. In germline, CDR1 is GTSNPN, CDR2 SVGIG (reference sequence). The CDR3 DNA follows: TGTGCCTGGAGTGTACGGTACAGTCCCAATGAAAAACTGTTTTTT. This codes for CAWSVRYSPNEKLFF.

This clone was seen a handful of times. The chain recombines TRBV28 with TRBJ1-2; D not certain. The CDR3 totals 15 residues. Deletions cut 8 bases from V and 8 bases from J, with 24 bases between. Germline CDR1 MDHEN, CDR2 SYDVKM. The CDR3 is CASSSSIKGYIGYTF. Here the CDR3 DNA reads TGTGCCAGCTCGTCATCAATTAAGGGCTATATCGGCTACACCTTC.

This clone was detected once. The chain combines TRBV28 with TRBJ1-2; D not certain. CDR3 length: 13 amino acids. The germline CDR1 and CDR2 sequences are MDHEN and SYDVKM. V lost 6 bases to trimming and J lost 0 bases, with 8 bases between them. The CDR3 nucleotides are TGTGCCAGCAGCAGACCGTCTAACTATGGCTACACCTTC. Translation: CASSRPSNYGYTF.

The J gene is TRBJ2-2, the V gene TRBV5-1; either TRBD1 or TRBD2 may fit D (5 bases each). CDR1 and CDR2 (germline): SGHRS, YFSETQ. V was trimmed by 2 bases and J by 4 bases, leaving 9 bases between them. The CDR3 contains 14 residues. The CDR3 is CASSFGGGTGELFF. In nucleotides, the CDR3 is TGCGCCAGCAGCTTTGGTGGGGGCACCGGGGAGCTGTTTTTT.